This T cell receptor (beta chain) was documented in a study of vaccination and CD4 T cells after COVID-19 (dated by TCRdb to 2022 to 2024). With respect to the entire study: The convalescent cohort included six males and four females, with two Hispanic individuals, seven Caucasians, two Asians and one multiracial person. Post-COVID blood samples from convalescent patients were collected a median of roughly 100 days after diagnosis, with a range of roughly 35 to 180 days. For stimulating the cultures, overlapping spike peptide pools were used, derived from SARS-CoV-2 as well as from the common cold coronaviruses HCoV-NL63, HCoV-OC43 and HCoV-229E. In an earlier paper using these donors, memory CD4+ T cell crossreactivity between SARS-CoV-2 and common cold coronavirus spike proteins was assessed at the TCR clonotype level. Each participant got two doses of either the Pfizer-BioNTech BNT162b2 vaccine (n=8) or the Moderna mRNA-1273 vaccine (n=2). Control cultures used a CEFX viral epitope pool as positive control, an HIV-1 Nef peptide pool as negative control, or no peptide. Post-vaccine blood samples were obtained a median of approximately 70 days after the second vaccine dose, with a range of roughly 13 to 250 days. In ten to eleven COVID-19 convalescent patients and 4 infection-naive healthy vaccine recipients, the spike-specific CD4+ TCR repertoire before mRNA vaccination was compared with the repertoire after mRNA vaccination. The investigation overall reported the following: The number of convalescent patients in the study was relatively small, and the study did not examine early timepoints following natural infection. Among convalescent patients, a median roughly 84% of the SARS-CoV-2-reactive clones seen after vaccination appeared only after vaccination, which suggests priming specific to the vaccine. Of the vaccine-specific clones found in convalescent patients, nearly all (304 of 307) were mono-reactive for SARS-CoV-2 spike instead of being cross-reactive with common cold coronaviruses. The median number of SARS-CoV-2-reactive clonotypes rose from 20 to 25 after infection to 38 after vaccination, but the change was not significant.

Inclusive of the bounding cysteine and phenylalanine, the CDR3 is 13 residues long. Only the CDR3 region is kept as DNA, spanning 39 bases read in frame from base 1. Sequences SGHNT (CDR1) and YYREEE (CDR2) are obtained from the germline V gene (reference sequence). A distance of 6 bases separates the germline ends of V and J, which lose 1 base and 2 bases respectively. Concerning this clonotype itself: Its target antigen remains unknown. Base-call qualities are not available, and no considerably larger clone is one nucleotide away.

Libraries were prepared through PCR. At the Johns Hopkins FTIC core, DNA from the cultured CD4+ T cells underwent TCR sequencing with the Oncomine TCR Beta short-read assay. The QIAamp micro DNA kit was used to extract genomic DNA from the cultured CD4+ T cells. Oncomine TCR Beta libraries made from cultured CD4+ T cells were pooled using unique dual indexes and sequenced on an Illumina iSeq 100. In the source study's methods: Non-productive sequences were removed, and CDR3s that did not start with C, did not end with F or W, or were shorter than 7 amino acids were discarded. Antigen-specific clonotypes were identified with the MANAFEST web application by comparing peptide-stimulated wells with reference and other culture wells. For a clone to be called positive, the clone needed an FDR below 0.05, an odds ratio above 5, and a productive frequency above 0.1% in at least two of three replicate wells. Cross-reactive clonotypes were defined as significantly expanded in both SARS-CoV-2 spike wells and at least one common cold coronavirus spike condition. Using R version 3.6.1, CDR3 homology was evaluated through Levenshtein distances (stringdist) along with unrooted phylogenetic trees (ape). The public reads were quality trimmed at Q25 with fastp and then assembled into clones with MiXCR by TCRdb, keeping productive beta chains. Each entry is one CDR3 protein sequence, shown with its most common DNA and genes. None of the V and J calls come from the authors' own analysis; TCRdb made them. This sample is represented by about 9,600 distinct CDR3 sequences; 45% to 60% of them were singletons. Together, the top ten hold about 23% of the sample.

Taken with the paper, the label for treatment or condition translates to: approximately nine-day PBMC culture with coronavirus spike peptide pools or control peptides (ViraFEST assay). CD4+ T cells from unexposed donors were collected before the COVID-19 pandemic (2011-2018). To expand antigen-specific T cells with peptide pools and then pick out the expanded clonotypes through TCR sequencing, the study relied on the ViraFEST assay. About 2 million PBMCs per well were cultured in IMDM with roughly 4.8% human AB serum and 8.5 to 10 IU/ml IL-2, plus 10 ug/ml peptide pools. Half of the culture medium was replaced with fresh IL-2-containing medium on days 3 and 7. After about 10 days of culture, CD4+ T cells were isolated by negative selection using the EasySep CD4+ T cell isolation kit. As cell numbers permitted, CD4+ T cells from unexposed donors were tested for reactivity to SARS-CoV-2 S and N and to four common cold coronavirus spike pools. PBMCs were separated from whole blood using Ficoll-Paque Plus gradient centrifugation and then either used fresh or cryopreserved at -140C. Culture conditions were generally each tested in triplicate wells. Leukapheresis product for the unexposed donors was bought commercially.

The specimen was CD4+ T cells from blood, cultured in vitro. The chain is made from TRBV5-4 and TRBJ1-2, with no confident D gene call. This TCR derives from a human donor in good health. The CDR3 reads CASSLLRNYGYTF. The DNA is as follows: TGTGCCAGCAGCTTGTTGCGGAACTATGGCTACACCTTC.